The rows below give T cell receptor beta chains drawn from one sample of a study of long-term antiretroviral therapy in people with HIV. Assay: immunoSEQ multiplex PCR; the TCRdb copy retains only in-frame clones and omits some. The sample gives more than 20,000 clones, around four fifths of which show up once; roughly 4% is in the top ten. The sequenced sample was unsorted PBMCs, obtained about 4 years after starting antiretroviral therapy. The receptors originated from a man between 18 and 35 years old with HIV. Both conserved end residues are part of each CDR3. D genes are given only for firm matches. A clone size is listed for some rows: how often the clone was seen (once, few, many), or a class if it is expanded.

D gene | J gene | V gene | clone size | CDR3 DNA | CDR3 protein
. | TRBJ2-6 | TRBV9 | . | TGTGCCAGCAGCGTAGAGGGCAGCTACTCTGGGGCCAACGTCCTGACTTTC | CASSVEGSYSGANVLTF
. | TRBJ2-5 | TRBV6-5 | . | TGTGCCAGCACCCGCGGGGAGACCCAGTACTTC | CASTRGETQYF
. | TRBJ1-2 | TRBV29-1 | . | TGCAGCGTTGGGGCAGGGGTCTATGGCTACACCTTC | CSVGAGVYGYTF
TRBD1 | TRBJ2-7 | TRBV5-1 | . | TGCGCCAGCAGCCCCCCCCGGACAGGGAGTTTTGACTCCTACGAGCAGTACTTC | CASSPPRTGSFDSYEQYF
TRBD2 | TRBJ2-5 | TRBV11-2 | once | TGTGCCAGCAGCATACTAGCGGGAGAGACCCAGTACTTC | CASSILAGETQYF
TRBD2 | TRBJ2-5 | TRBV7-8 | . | TGTGCCAGCAGCTTAGCGGGGCTAGCGGGGGCCCAAGAGACCCAGTACTTC | CASSLAGLAGAQETQYF
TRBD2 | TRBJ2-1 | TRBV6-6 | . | TGTGCCAGCAGTTACGTGCGGGGGGCACCGGAGAATGAGCAGTTCTTC | CASSYVRGAPENEQFF
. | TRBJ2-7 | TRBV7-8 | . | TGTGCCAGCAGCTTAGAAAGGGGCGGATTTTGGGAGCAGTACTTC | CASSLERGGFWEQYF
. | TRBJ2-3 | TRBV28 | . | TGTGCCAGCAGCCTCGACGTAACTAGCACAGATACGCAGTATTTT | CASSLDVTSTDTQYF
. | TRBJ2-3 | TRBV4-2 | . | TGTGCCAGCAGCCAAGATAGCACAGATACGCAGTATTTT | CASSQDSTDTQYF
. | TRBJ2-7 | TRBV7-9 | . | TGTGCCAGCAGCTCGCCTCTCGGCAGTGGGAGCTACGAGCAGTACTTC | CASSSPLGSGSYEQYF
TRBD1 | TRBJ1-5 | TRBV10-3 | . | TGTGCCATCAGTACAGGGGTGGGCAATCAGCCCCAGCATTTT | CAISTGVGNQPQHF
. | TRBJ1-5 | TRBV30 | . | TGTGCCTGGAGCGACAGCCGCAATCAGCCCCAGCATTTT | CAWSDSRNQPQHF
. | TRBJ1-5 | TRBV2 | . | TGTGCCAGCACTAAGATCGGACAGAATCAGCCCCAGCATTTT | CASTKIGQNQPQHF
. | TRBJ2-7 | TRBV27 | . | TGTGCCAGCAGTACAGGGTTTGCCTACGAGCAGTACTTC | CASSTGFAYEQYF
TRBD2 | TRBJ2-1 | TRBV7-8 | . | TGTGCCAGCAGCTTAGGGGCGGGGGGGCTATCCTACAATGAGCAGTTCTTC | CASSLGAGGLSYNEQFF
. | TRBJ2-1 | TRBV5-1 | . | TGCGCCAGCAGCTTGGGTGGCACGGACCCGTCCTACAATGAGCAGTTCTTC | CASSLGGTDPSYNEQFF
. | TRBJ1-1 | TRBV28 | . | TGTGCCAGCAGTCACGGGACTAATACGAACACTGAAGCTTTCTTT | CASSHGTNTNTEAFF
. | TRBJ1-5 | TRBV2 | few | TGTGCCAGCACCGGAGAGAACAATCAGCCCCAGCATTTT | CASTGENNQPQHF
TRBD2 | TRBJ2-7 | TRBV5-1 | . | TGCGCCAGCAGCTTGATGGGGGGCAGCGGGGGCTCCTACGAGCAGTACTTC | CASSLMGGSGGSYEQYF
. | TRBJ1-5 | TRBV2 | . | TGTGCCAGCAGTGAAGGGACAGTGGACAATCAGCCCCAGCATTTT | CASSEGTVDNQPQHF
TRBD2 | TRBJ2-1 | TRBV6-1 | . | TGTGCCAGCCGCCGATACTCCGGGACTAGCGATGAGCAGTTCTTC | CASRRYSGTSDEQFF
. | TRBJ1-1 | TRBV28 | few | TGTGCCAGCAGTTCCATGGCTGAAGCTTTCTTT | CASSSMAEAFF
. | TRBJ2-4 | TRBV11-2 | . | TGTGCCAGCAGCGTGGGCGCCAAAAACATTCAGTACTTC | CASSVGAKNIQYF
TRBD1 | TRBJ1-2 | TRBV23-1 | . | TGCGCCAGCCTTAACGTCACAGGGGCGGACTATGGCTACACCTTC | CASLNVTGADYGYTF
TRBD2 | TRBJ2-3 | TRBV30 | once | TGTGCCTGGAGCAATGGTGTCCCTGAGCGGGGCCTCCACACTAGCACAGATACGCAGTATTTT | CAWSNGVPERGLHTSTDTQYF
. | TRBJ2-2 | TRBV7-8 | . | TGTGCCAGCAGCTTATACGGGGCGCTGGACGGGGAGCTGTTTTTT | CASSLYGALDGELFF
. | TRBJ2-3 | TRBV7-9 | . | TGTGCCAGCAGCGATACTAGGATTTTGGATACGCAGTATTTT | CASSDTRILDTQYF
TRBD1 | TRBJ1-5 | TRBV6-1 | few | TGTGCCAGCGAGGGGGCGGATCAGCCCCAGCATTTT | CASEGADQPQHF
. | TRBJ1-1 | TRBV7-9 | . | TGTGCCAGCAGCTTATTGAGAATGGCTGAAGCTTTCTTT | CASSLLRMAEAFF
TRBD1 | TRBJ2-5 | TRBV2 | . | TGTGCCAGCTTTCCCGACAGGGGTGGGGAGACCCAGTACTTC | CASFPDRGGETQYF
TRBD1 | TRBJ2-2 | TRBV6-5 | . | TGTGCCACGACAGGGGCCGGGGAGCTGTTTTTT | CATTGAGELFF
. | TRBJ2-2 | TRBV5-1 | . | TGCGCCAGCAGCTTGGCTGGCATCTTGAGGACCGGGGAGCTGTTTTTT | CASSLAGILRTGELFF
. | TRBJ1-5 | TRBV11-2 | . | TGTGCCAGCAGCCCAAAAGGGGCCGGCAATCAGCCCCAGCATTTT | CASSPKGAGNQPQHF
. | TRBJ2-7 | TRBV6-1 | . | TGTGCCAGCGGAAGGGCAGATGTCTACGAGCAGTACTTC | CASGRADVYEQYF
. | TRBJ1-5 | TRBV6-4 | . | TGTGCCAGCACCGATATGAAGGTAGGACAGAACAATCAGCCCCAGCATTTT | CASTDMKVGQNNQPQHF
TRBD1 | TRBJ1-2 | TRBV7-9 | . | TGTGCCAGCCTTGAAACCGGGACAGAAAACTATGGCTACACCTTC | CASLETGTENYGYTF
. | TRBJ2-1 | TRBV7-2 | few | TGTGCCAGCAGCTTAGAGGGGGGCTTCAATGAGCAGTTCTTC | CASSLEGGFNEQFF
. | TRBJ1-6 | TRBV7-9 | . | TGTGCCAGCAGCCCTGGTCCCCTCCACTTT | CASSPGPLHF
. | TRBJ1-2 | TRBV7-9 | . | TGTGCCAGCAGCTTAGGGGCCAACTATGGCTACACCTTC | CASSLGANYGYTF
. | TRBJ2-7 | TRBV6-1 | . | TGTGCCAGCAGTGCAAGGACGGTCCGGGCATTGGACTTC | CASSARTVRALDF
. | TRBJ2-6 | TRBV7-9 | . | TGTGCCAGCAGCGCCGGGGGGCCTGGGGCCAACGTCCTGACTTTC | CASSAGGPGANVLTF
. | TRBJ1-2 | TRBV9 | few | TGTGCCAGCAGCCGCCAGCTGGGGACCTATGGCTACACCTTC | CASSRQLGTYGYTF
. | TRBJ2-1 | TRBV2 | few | TGTGCCAGCAGTGAAGCGGGGGGGCGGACTGAGCAGTTCTTC | CASSEAGGRTEQFF
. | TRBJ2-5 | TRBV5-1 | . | TGCGCCAGCAGGCCCCCGGGAGAAGAGACCCAGTACTTC | CASRPPGEETQYF
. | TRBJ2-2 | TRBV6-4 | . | TGTGCCAGCAGTGACAGGAGGGCTGGCGGGGAGCTGTTTTTT | CASSDRRAGGELFF
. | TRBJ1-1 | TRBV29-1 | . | TGCAGCGTTGAAGATAAGGGGAAGGGACCGCTCCAGAACACTGAAGCTTTCTTT | CSVEDKGKGPLQNTEAFF
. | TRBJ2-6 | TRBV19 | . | TGTGCCAGTAATCGAGGGGTTTCTGGGGCCAACGTCCTGACTTTC | CASNRGVSGANVLTF
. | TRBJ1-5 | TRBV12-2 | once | TGTGCAAGTCGCTTAGACCTCGGGACAGATAGCAATCAGCCCCAGCATTTT | CASRLDLGTDSNQPQHF
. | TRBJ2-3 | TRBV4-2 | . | TGTGCCAGCAGCCAAGAAAGTGATACGCAGTATTTT | CASSQESDTQYF
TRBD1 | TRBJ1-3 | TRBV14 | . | TGTGCCAGCAGCCAACGAAGGACAGGAGGAAACACCATATATTTT | CASSQRRTGGNTIYF
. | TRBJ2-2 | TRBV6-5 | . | TGTGCCTCAGCGGTTGTCTCCACCGGGGAGCTGTTTTTT | CASAVVSTGELFF